This paragraph reports one T cell receptor beta chain. The data belong to a study of Ad26.COV2.S vaccination and SARS-CoV-2 variants. The sample's treatment: roughly 20 received Ad26.COV2.S at low or high dose, single or two shots; about 5 received placebo; per-sample allocation not given. Sampling occurred on day 63 after the first vaccine or placebo injection. The CDR3 loop spans 17 amino acids. Germline V lookup: CDR1 LNHDA, CDR2 SQIVND (reference sequence). Trimming left V 6 bases short and J 0 bases short, with 15 bases between. Repertoires were generated with immunoSEQ multiplex PCR, while TCRdb's copy carries only in-frame clones and drops some. The table includes about 390,000 clones, 75% to 90% detected once.

The TCR was taken from a person between 18 and 60 years old who received the Ad26.COV2.S COVID-19 vaccine or a placebo. V gene TRBV19 combines with J gene TRBJ1-6; unclear D gene. This material consisted of peripheral blood, taken in a trial of Ad26.COV2.S vaccine versus placebo. The CDR3 protein is CASRDFVRSSYNSPLHF. The CDR3 nucleotides are TGTGCCAGTAGGGACTTTGTGCGGAGCTCCTATAATTCACCCCTCCACTTT.